Presented here are 20 T cell receptor beta chains from one specimen sequenced in a study of T cell changes during pregnancy in multiple sclerosis. Clones were sequenced by immunoSEQ multiplex PCR, and TCRdb holds only the in-frame ones, with some missing. The sample contains approximately 99,000 clones, about nine tenths of which appear only once. The source material was peripheral blood, sampled in the second trimester of pregnancy. These receptors were taken from a female donor in good health, enrolled as a control in a pregnancy study.

This clone was recorded once. Written as DNA, the CDR3 is TGTGCCAGCAGCCAAGAACAGGGCTATGGCTACACCTTC. It translates to CASSQEQGYGYTF. The chain employs TRBV4-2 and TRBJ1-2; maybe TRBD1 (6 bases). V shed 0 bases and J shed 4 bases, with 6 bases lying between them. The CDR3 runs 13 residues. The germline V gene has CDR1 LGHNA and CDR2 YNFKEQ.

This clone was seen once. This chain joins TRBV4-2 and TRBJ2-1, with TRBD2 matching over 10 bases. The V gene end was trimmed by 4 bases and the J gene end by 4 bases; junction bases not matched to a gene: 4. The CDR3 is 15 amino acids. Germline CDR1 LGHNA, CDR2 YNFKEQ. The CDR3 bases are TGTGCCAGCAGCCGTCTAGCGGGGGCTTACAATGAGCAGTTCTTC. Translating gives CASSRLAGAYNEQFF.

This sequence joins TRBV27 and TRBJ2-7, with a weak D call TRBD1 (5 bases). V was pared by 3 bases and J by 2 bases, with 14 bases between. The CDR3 is 15 residues long. CDR1 MNHEY and CDR2 SMNVEV come from the germline V gene (reference sequence). The CDR3 reads CASSFSQGVAYEQYF. In nucleotides, the CDR3 is TGTGCCAGCAGTTTCAGTCAGGGTGTAGCCTACGAGCAGTACTTC.

This clone was picked up one time. The chain uses TRBV6-4 and TRBJ2-2, with 9 bases matching TRBD1. Germline values: CDR1 MRHNA, CDR2 SNTAGT. This CDR3 is built from 17 residues. J lost 1 base, V lost 6 bases, and 9 bases had no gene match. The CDR3, as DNA: TGTGCCAGCAGCCGAGGACAGGGGATGGTGAACACCGGGGAGCTGTTTTTT. Residues: CASSRGQGMVNTGELFF.

The chain links TRBV7-9 to TRBJ2-1; a possible D gene is TRBD2 (6 bases). Deletions cut 1 base from V and 9 bases from J, with 19 bases between. Germline CDR1 is SEHNR and CDR2 is FQNEAQ (reference sequence). The CDR3 sequence is 16 residues long. The CDR3 is CASSLGVVGGFSEQFF. CDR3 DNA sequence: TGTGCCAGCAGCTTAGGGGTAGTGGGGGGTTTTAGTGAGCAGTTCTTC.

This CDR3 is CASSLGRGRGDGYTF. CDR3 nucleotides: TGTGCCAGCAGCTTAGGTCGGGGCAGGGGCGATGGCTACACCTTC. The chain recombines TRBV7-8 with TRBJ1-2, with D perhaps matching TRBD1 (6 bases). The CDR3 sequence is 15 residues long. In germline, CDR1 is SGHVS, CDR2 FQNEAQ. Trimming removed 1 base at V and 6 bases at J, with 15 bases between.

The V call is TRBV4-1, the J call TRBJ2-5; D is possibly TRBD2 (6 bases). Trimming removed 9 bases from V and 4 bases from J, with 18 bases in between. The CDR3 is 14 amino acids. Germline-derived CDR1 and CDR2 are MGHRA and YSYEKL. CDR3 nucleotides: TGCGCCAGTGGGACTCCCGGTGGGGGAGAGACCCAGTACTTC. It translates to CASGTPGGGETQYF.

The J gene is TRBJ1-1, the V gene TRBV7-9; D is uncertain. Per the germline V gene, CDR1 is SEHNR and CDR2 is FQNEAQ (reference sequence). V lost 0 bases and J 1 base, leaving 6 bases between the germline ends. This CDR3 is 14 amino acids long. CDR3 loop: CASSLARPNTEAFF. The CDR3 coding sequence is TGTGCCAGCAGCTTAGCGAGGCCGAACACTGAAGCTTTCTTT.

In this sample, this clone turned up once. The chain links TRBV6-1 to TRBJ1-2, with D perhaps TRBD1 (6 bases). V was trimmed by 1 base and J by 5 bases, leaving 14 bases between them. The germline V gene encodes CDR1 MNHNS and CDR2 SASEGT. This CDR3 has 15 residues. CDR3 sequence (DNA): TGTGCCAGCAGTGAAGAATCGGGGGGCGGGTATGGCTACACCTTC. Translating it yields CASSEESGGGYGYTF.

The gene calls are TRBV14 and TRBJ2-7; D unresolved. The CDR3 loop spans 14 amino acids. V shed 0 bases and J shed 0 bases, with 6 bases lying between them. Germline-derived CDR1 and CDR2 are SGHDN and FVKESK. The CDR3 spells CASSQDFLSYEQYF. The CDR3, as DNA: TGTGCCAGCAGCCAAGATTTCCTCTCCTACGAGCAGTACTTC.

The rearrangement links TRBV7-2 to TRBJ1-1, with D perhaps matching TRBD1 (5 bases). The CDR3 consists of 14 residues. CDR1 and CDR2 from the germline V gene are SGHTA and FQGNSA. V was cut by 2 bases and J by 4 bases, with 11 bases left in between. DNA of the CDR3: TGTGCCAGCAGCTTACAGGGAGGAGGCACTGAAGCTTTCTTT. It translates to CASSLQGGGTEAFF.

The CDR3 protein is CASSPPAGYTEAFF. The DNA of the CDR3 is TGTGCCAGCAGTCCCCCTGCGGGCTACACTGAAGCTTTCTTT. This rearrangement joins TRBV27 to TRBJ1-1; D is unresolved. The CDR3 length is 14 residues. Per germline, CDR1 MNHEY and CDR2 SMNVEV (reference sequence). Trimming left V 5 bases short and J 3 bases short, with 13 bases between.

V and J are TRBV11-2 and TRBJ1-1, with 7 bases aligning to TRBD1. CDR1 SGHAT and CDR2 FQNNGV come from the germline V gene. Germline trimming cut 5 bases from V and 1 base from J; bases unmatched to any gene: 7. The CDR3 has 15 amino acids. DNA of the CDR3: TGTGCCAGCAGCCCGAGGGGGACAGCGAACACTGAAGCTTTCTTT. Translated, it gives CASSPRGTANTEAFF. The full variable domain, completed using reference TRBV11-2 and TRBJ1-1, is EAGVAQSPRYKIIEKRQSVAFWCNPISGHATLYWYQQILGQGPKLLIQFQNNGVVDDSQLPKDRFSAERLKGVDSTLKIQPAKLEDSAVYLCASSPRGTANTEAFFGQGTRLTVV.

V gene TRBV7-8 combines with J gene TRBJ2-6; no clear D. V was clipped by 8 bases and J by 0 bases, with 8 bases between them. Germline V CDR1 and CDR2: SGHVS, FQNEAQ. This CDR3 has 14 amino acids. The CDR3 DNA is TGTGCCAGCGGCAGTTACTCTGGGGCCAACGTCCTGACTTTC. Translation gives CASGSYSGANVLTF.

The chain carries TRBV4-3 and TRBJ2-2; 10 nucleotides agree with TRBD2. This CDR3 is 15 amino acids long. Per germline, CDR1 LGHNA and CDR2 YSLEER. Losses at the gene ends were 3 bases for V and 4 bases for J; bases not matched to a gene: 2. Written as DNA, the CDR3 is TGCGCCAGCAGCCAGGCTAGCGGGGGCACCGGGGAGCTGTTTTTT. It is translated as CASSQASGGTGELFF.

This rearrangement joins TRBV11-2 to TRBJ1-2; D is undetermined. This CDR3 region has 12 residues. Per the germline V gene, CDR1 is SGHAT and CDR2 is FQNNGV. Between the trimmed V and J ends, which lost 4 bases and 0 bases, there was a span of 3 bases. The CDR3 nucleotides are TGTGCCAGCAGCTATACTAACTATGGCTACACCTTC. Amino acids: CASSYTNYGYTF.

The rearrangement uses TRBV28 and TRBJ2-1, with 7 bases identical to TRBD1. The CDR3 has 16 residues. Germline V gives CDR1 MDHEN, CDR2 SYDVKM. V trimming: 2 bases; J trimming: 0 bases; junction bases outside the gene matches: 4. CDR3 loop: CASSLTGAPSYNEQFF. As DNA, the CDR3 is TGTGCCAGCAGTTTAACAGGGGCCCCCTCCTACAATGAGCAGTTCTTC.

Note on this clone: One junction end disagrees with the germline gene, perhaps due to a read error. For the CDR3, the DNA is TGTGCCAGCGGACTCGTACAAGGGACCCAGTACTTC. The encoded protein is CASGLVQGTQYF. The J gene is TRBJ2-5, the V gene TRBV2; tentatively, D is TRBD2 (5 bases). The germline V gene encodes CDR1 SNHLY and CDR2 FYNNEI. The CDR3 runs to 12 residues.

This chain links TRBV14 with TRBJ2-7; D uncertain. V gave up 4 bases and J gave up 1 base, with 11 bases separating them. CDR1 SGHDN and CDR2 FVKESK come from the germline V gene. The CDR3 runs to 14 residues. In DNA form, the CDR3 reads TGTGCCAGCAGCCTCGCGGTATCGTCCTACGAGCAGTACTTC. Amino acid sequence: CASSLAVSSYEQYF. Full variable domain (rest looked up from reference TRBV14 and TRBJ2-7): EAGVTQFPSHSVIEKGQTVTLRCDPISGHDNLYWYRRVMGKEIKFLLHFVKESKQDESGMPNNRFLAERTGGTYSTLKVQPAELEDSGVYFCASSLAVSSYEQYFGPGTRLTVT.

This clone was counted between two and nine times. The V gene is TRBV5-6, the J gene TRBJ1-1; no definite D call. The CDR3 is made up of 13 amino acids. Germline CDR1 is SGHDT and CDR2 is YYEEEE. Trimming left V 0 bases short and J 5 bases short, with 8 bases between. This CDR3 is CASSLDAGTEAFF. In nucleotides, the CDR3 is TGTGCCAGCAGCTTGGATGCGGGGACTGAAGCTTTCTTT. The full variable domain, rest sourced from reference TRBV5-6 and TRBJ1-1, is DAGVTQSPTHLIKTRGQQVTLRCSPKSGHDTVSWYQQALGQGPQFIFQYYEEEERQRGNFPDRFSGHQFPNYSSELNVNALLLGDSALYLCASSLDAGTEAFFGQGTRLTVV.